This is a list of T cell receptor beta chains from one sample in a study of blood T cell repertoires in COVID-19. TCRdb keeps only in-frame clones here, not all; method: immunoSEQ multiplex PCR. The data show over 85,000 clones, more than 75% seen once. Sequencing input: peripheral blood. Receptors originate from a woman aged 80 or over with active COVID-19. CDR3s include the opening cysteine and the closing phenylalanine or tryptophan. The D gene is left open where the match is weak. Clone size is shown for a subset of rows, as once, few, many or a class of expanded clone.

.,TRBV9,TRBJ2-2,.,TGTGCCAGCAGCGTAGGAGGTAGGGAGATCGACACCGGGGAGCTGTTTTTT,CASSVGGREIDTGELFF
.,TRBV14,TRBJ1-2,.,TGTGCCAGCAGCCCCACTGTGAACTATGGCTACACCTTC,CASSPTVNYGYTF
.,TRBV5-4,TRBJ2-3,.,TGTGCCAGCAGCCTTAATTCGGGAGATACGCAGTATTTT,CASSLNSGDTQYF
.,TRBV19,TRBJ2-7,.,TGTGCCAGTAGTACCCCTCACGAGCAGTACTTC,CASSTPHEQYF
.,TRBV2,TRBJ2-5,.,TGTGCCAGCAGTGAACTCGGGGAGACCCAGTACTTC,CASSELGETQYF
.,TRBV28,TRBJ2-7,.,TGTGCCAGCAGGACTACCTTGTCCTACGAGCAGTACTTC,CASRTTLSYEQYF
.,TRBV11-2,TRBJ2-5,TRBD2,TGTGCCAGCAGCTTAGTCAGTCCTAGCGGGAGTTCCGCCCAGTACTTC,CASSLVSPSGSSAQYF
.,TRBV10-3,TRBJ2-2,TRBD1,TGTGCCATCAGCGCCGGGACAGGGCGGACCGGGGAGCTGTTTTTT,CAISAGTGRTGELFF
.,TRBV19,TRBJ2-1,.,TGTGCCAGTAGTATGAGGGCGGGACAGTACAATGAGCAGTTCTTC,CASSMRAGQYNEQFF
.,TRBV5-1,TRBJ2-3,.,TGCGCCAGCAGCTGGAAGGGACATCCCACAGATACGCAGTATTTT,CASSWKGHPTDTQYF
.,TRBV7-2,TRBJ1-4,TRBD1,TGTGCCAGCAGCTTGGGGACCCCCGGGACAGGGAATGAAAAACTGTTTTTT,CASSLGTPGTGNEKLFF
.,TRBV6-1,TRBJ1-2,TRBD1,TGTGCCAGCAGTGAGACAGGGTATGGCTACACCTTC,CASSETGYGYTF
.,TRBV5-1,TRBJ2-7,TRBD2,TGCGCCAGTACCGAGAGCCCGGGCCTCTCGACTAGCGGATGGCAGTACTTC,CASTESPGLSTSGWQYF
.,TRBV7-3,TRBJ1-2,TRBD1,TGTGCCAGCAGCTCACCAGGGGGCTATGGCTACACCTTC,CASSSPGGYGYTF
once,TRBV7-2,TRBJ2-1,TRBD2,TGTGCCAGCAGCCCTACTAGCGGGCCTAATCAGCGTTGGCAGTTCTTC,CASSPTSGPNQRWQFF
.,TRBV7-9,TRBJ2-1,TRBD2,TGTGCCAGCAGCACCAATCCGGGACTAGGCGGCAATGAGCAGTTCTTC,CASSTNPGLGGNEQFF
.,TRBV2,TRBJ2-7,.,TGTGCCAGCAGTGCCCAACAGGTCCTCGAGCAGTACTTC,CASSAQQVLEQYF
.,TRBV15,TRBJ1-2,TRBD1,TGTGCCACCAGCAGCTACGGACAGGACTATGGCTACACCTTC,CATSSYGQDYGYTF
.,TRBV7-9,TRBJ1-4,.,TGTGCCAGCAGCTCAACAGGTGCAACTAATGAAAAACTGTTTTTT,CASSSTGATNEKLFF
.,TRBV5-1,TRBJ2-7,.,TGCGCCAGCAGCTTGGAGGGCCGGGAAACCTACGAGCAGTACTTC,CASSLEGRETYEQYF
.,TRBV2,TRBJ2-3,.,TGTGCCAGCAGCCCCTTGCGGGGCACAGATACGCAGTATTTT,CASSPLRGTDTQYF
.,TRBV7-2,TRBJ1-5,TRBD1,TGTGCCAGCAGCTTAGAAGGGACAGTTAGCAATCAGCCCCAGCATTTT,CASSLEGTVSNQPQHF
.,TRBV2,TRBJ2-7,.,TGTGCCAGCCGGGAGTCCTACGAGCAGTACTTC,CASRESYEQYF
.,TRBV28,TRBJ2-1,.,TGTGCCAGCAGTTCCCGGGCCCACAGGTACAATGAGCAGTTCTTC,CASSSRAHRYNEQFF
.,TRBV10-3,TRBJ2-7,TRBD1,TGTGCCATCAGTGAATCCCGGGACAGGTTGGGTTACGAGCAGTACTTC,CAISESRDRLGYEQYF
.,TRBV7-9,TRBJ2-2,TRBD1,TGTGCCAGCAGCTTATACGGGACAGGGAACACCGGGGAGCTGTTTTTT,CASSLYGTGNTGELFF
.,TRBV27,TRBJ2-1,TRBD2,TGTGCCAGCAGTTTCAGAGTAGCGGGAGGGCCATATGAGCAGTTCTTC,CASSFRVAGGPYEQFF
few,TRBV19,TRBJ2-1,TRBD2,TGTGCCAGTAGTATAAATCTACCTAGCGGGGGTAATGAGCAGTTCTTC,CASSINLPSGGNEQFF
.,TRBV28,TRBJ1-5,.,TGTGCCAGCAGTCGTAATCAGCCCCAGCATTTT,CASSRNQPQHF
.,TRBV7-9,TRBJ2-7,TRBD1,TGTGCCAGCAGGGCCGGGACAGGGGGCATTTACGAGCAGTACTTC,CASRAGTGGIYEQYF
few,TRBV7-3,TRBJ2-5,TRBD1,TGTGCCAGCAGTCCTACAGGGGGCAGGTGGGAGACCCAGTACTTC,CASSPTGGRWETQYF
.,TRBV7-5,TRBJ2-3,.,TGTGTCAGAAGCCCCGTAGGCGGGGATACGCAGTATTTT,CVRSPVGGDTQYF
.,TRBV9,TRBJ1-2,.,TGTGCCAGCAGCGTAGGAACAGGGACCTATGGCTACACCTTC,CASSVGTGTYGYTF
.,TRBV5-5,TRBJ1-2,.,TGTGCCAGCAGCAGGGGCGAGAACTATGGCTACACCTTC,CASSRGENYGYTF
.,TRBV11-2,TRBJ2-7,TRBD2,TGTGCCAGCAGTCTTGGACTAGCGTCTCAAGGGAGCTCCTACGAGCAGTACTTC,CASSLGLASQGSSYEQYF
.,TRBV27,TRBJ2-5,TRBD2,TGTGCCAGCATTAAGGAGGGAGGGCCTATAAAGACCCAGTACTTC,CASIKEGGPIKTQYF
.,TRBV4-3,TRBJ2-1,TRBD2,TGCGCCAGCAGCCAAGATCATGGGTCTAGCGGGAGAGGGGAGCAGTTCTTC,CASSQDHGSSGRGEQFF
.,TRBV7-2,TRBJ2-6,TRBD1,TGTGCCAGCAGCCCCGACAGGGTACCCGGGGCCAACGTCCTGACTTTC,CASSPDRVPGANVLTF
.,TRBV28,TRBJ2-7,TRBD2,TGTGCCAGCCGGGGGGGGCACGAGCAGTACTTC,CASRGGHEQYF
.,TRBV7-2,TRBJ1-6,.,TGTGCCAGCAGCTACGCAGGGTTCTCTTCACCCCTCCACTTT,CASSYAGFSSPLHF